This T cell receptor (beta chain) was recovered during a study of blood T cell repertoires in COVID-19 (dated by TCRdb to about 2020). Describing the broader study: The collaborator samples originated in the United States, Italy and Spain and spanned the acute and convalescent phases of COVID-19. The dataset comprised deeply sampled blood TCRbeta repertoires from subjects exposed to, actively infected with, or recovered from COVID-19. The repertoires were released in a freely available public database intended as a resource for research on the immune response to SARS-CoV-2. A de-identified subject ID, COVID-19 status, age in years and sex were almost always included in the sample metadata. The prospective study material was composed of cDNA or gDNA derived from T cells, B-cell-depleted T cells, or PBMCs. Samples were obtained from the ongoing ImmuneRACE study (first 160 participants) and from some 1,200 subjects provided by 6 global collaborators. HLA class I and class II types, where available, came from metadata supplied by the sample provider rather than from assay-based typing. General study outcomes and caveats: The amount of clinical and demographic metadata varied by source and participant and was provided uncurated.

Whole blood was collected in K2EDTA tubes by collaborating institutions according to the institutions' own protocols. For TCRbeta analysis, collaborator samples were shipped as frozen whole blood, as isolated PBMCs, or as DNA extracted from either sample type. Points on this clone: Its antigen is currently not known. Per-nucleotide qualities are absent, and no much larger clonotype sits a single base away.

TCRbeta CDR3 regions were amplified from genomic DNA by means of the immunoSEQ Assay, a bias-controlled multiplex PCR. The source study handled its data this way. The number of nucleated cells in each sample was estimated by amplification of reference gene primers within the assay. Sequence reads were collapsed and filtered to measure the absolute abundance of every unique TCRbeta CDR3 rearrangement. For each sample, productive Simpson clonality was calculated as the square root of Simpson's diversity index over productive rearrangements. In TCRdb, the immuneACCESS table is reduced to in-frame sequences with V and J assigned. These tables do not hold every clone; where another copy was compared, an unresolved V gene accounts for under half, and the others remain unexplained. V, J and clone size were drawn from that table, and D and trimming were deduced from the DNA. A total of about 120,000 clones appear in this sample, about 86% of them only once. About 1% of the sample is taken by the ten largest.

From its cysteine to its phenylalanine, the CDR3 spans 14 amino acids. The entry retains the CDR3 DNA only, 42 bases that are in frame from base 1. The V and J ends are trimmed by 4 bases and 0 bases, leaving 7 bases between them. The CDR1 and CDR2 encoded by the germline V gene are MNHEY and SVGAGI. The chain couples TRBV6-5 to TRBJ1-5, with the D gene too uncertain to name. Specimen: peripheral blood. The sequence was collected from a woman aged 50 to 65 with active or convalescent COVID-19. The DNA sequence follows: TGTGCCAGCAGTTTCGCAGGTAGCAATCAGCCCCAGCATTTT. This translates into CASSFAGSNQPQHF.